These T cell receptor beta chains were read from a single sample in a study of shared clonotypes between healthy human individuals. The repertoire was sequenced with immunoSEQ multiplex PCR; TCRdb's copy has only in-frame clones and lacks some. The sample lists around 340,000 clones, around four fifths seen once, with roughly a tenth in the top ten. Specimen: memory CD4+ T cells sorted from blood. Receptors were obtained from a man aged 30 to 39 in good health. The CDR3 runs from the conserved cysteine through the conserved F or W. Each record gives: J gene, clone size, D gene, V gene, CDR3 protein, CDR3 DNA. The D gene is left open where the match is weak. Some rows have no size entry. The others give once, few or many, or a class for an expanded clone.

TRBJ2-7 | once | TRBD2 | TRBV5-6 | CASSLAGPGGWEQYF | TGTGCCAGCAGCTTGGCAGGCCCGGGAGGGTGGGAGCAGTACTTC
TRBJ1-5 | NA | NA | TRBV18 | CASSRGSFGNQPQHF | TGTGCCAGCTCCCGGGGATCCTTCGGCAATCAGCCCCAGCATTTT
TRBJ2-5 | NA | NA | TRBV7-2 | CASSHIFRRRETQYF | TGTGCCAGCAGCCATATTTTCAGGCGGAGAGAGACCCAGTACTTC
TRBJ1-1 | NA | NA | TRBV6-5 | CASSYGFFGSEAFF | TGTGCCAGCAGTTACGGCTTTTTCGGGAGTGAAGCTTTCTTT
TRBJ1-5 | NA | TRBD1 | TRBV29-1 | CSAQDRNNQPQHF | TGCAGCGCTCAGGACAGGAACAATCAGCCCCAGCATTTT
TRBJ1-2 | NA | TRBD1 | TRBV2 | CASSLQGTSNYGYTF | TGTGCCAGCAGCCTACAGGGGACTAGTAACTATGGCTACACCTTC
TRBJ1-2 | NA | NA | TRBV29-1 | CSSEGGYGYTF | TGCAGCTCTGAGGGGGGTTATGGCTACACCTTC
TRBJ2-2 | NA | NA | TRBV7-7 | CASSSGTQNGELFF | TGTGCCAGCAGCTCCGGGACACAGAACGGGGAGCTGTTTTTT
TRBJ1-2 | NA | TRBD1 | TRBV5-5 | CASSSRTGKIGYTF | TGTGCCAGCAGCTCAAGGACAGGGAAAATTGGCTACACCTTC
TRBJ2-5 | once | NA | TRBV7-2 | CASSKQGPRETQYF | TGTGCCAGCAGCAAACAGGGCCCAAGAGAGACCCAGTACTTC
TRBJ1-4 | NA | TRBD1 | TRBV28 | CASSLITGGNEKLFF | TGTGCCAGCAGTTTAATCACAGGGGGCAATGAAAAACTGTTTTTT
TRBJ1-5 | NA | NA | TRBV9 | CASSVGVVGNQPQHF | TGTGCCAGCAGCGTCGGGGTTGTTGGCAATCAGCCCCAGCATTTT
TRBJ2-5 | NA | NA | TRBV6-6 | CASSIGETQYF | TGTGCCAGCAGTATAGGGGAGACCCAGTACTTC
TRBJ2-7 | NA | TRBD1 | TRBV7-2 | CASSRDSDGQYF | TGTGCCAGCAGCCGGGACAGTGACGGGCAGTACTTC
TRBJ2-7 | NA | TRBD1 | TRBV19 | CASSIERTGIHEQYF | TGTGCCAGTAGTATAGAACGGACAGGTATCCACGAGCAGTACTTC
TRBJ2-4 | NA | NA | TRBV2 | CASSREKPPNIQYF | TGTGCCAGCAGTAGGGAAAAGCCCCCGAACATTCAGTACTTC
TRBJ2-1 | NA | TRBD1 | TRBV5-4 | CASSTRDRGYNEQFF | TGTGCCAGCAGCACCAGGGACAGGGGCTACAATGAGCAGTTCTTC
TRBJ2-7 | NA | NA | TRBV11-2 | CASSSNSGPYEQYF | TGTGCCAGCAGCTCGAATTCGGGGCCCTACGAGCAGTACTTC
TRBJ2-1 | NA | TRBD1 | TRBV5-4 | CASSFGTGGANEQFF | TGTGCCAGCAGTTTTGGGACAGGGGGGGCCAATGAGCAGTTCTTC
TRBJ2-4 | NA | NA | TRBV5-1 | CASSHNGQDQYF | TGCGCCAGCAGCCACAATGGGCAGGATCAGTACTTC
TRBJ2-3 | NA | NA | TRBV10-3 | CATLVTDTQYF | TGTGCCACCTTGGTCACAGATACGCAGTATTTT
TRBJ2-7 | NA | NA | TRBV6-1 | CASRTFGNEQYF | TGTGCCAGCAGGACCTTTGGGAACGAGCAGTACTTC
TRBJ2-7 | NA | TRBD1 | TRBV29-1 | CSGGTGLGYEQYF | TGCAGCGGCGGGACAGGGTTAGGGTACGAGCAGTACTTC
TRBJ1-1 | NA | NA | TRBV19 | CASTYPSGGGARAFF | TGTGCCAGTACGTACCCATCCGGGGGGGGAGCACGAGCTTTCTTT
TRBJ1-3 | NA | NA | TRBV18 | CASSQSGSSGNTIYF | TGTGCCAGCTCACAGTCAGGGAGCTCTGGAAACACCATATATTTT
TRBJ2-4 | NA | TRBD1 | TRBV5-1 | CASSEAPRQGAKNIQYF | TGCGCCAGCAGTGAGGCCCCTCGACAGGGGGCTAAAAACATTCAGTACTTC
TRBJ2-2 | once | NA | TRBV14 | CASSRVRLRGRNTGELFF | TGTGCCAGCAGCCGAGTAAGATTACGGGGGCGGAACACCGGGGAGCTGTTTTTT
TRBJ2-3 | NA | NA | TRBV2 | CASRTDQRHTDTQYF | TGTGCCAGCAGGACCGATCAGCGCCACACAGATACGCAGTATTTT
TRBJ2-3 | NA | TRBD2 | TRBV30 | CAWSEAGTDTQYF | TGTGCCTGGAGTGAAGCGGGAACAGATACGCAGTATTTT
TRBJ1-5 | NA | NA | TRBV2 | CASSPQWGGGGNQPQHF | TGTGCCAGCAGCCCTCAGTGGGGGGGAGGTGGCAATCAGCCCCAGCATTTT
TRBJ2-2 | once | NA | TRBV7-3 | CASSPPGDNTGELFF | TGTGCCAGCAGCCCACCGGGAGATAACACCGGGGAGCTGTTTTTT